Listed below are T cell receptor beta chains from one sample, sequenced in a study of blood T cell repertoires in COVID-19. Here immunoSEQ multiplex PCR was the method, and the copy in TCRdb shows in-frame clones only, minus some. The profile shows 150,000 to 200,000 clones, around 82% of them singletons. The sample was peripheral blood. Source of these receptors: a woman aged 40-49 years with COVID-19, enrolled during active disease. Both conserved end residues are part of each CDR3. The D gene is left open where the match is weak. The size of a clone is reported for some rows only, either as once, few or many, or as a class for expanded clones.

>TRBJ1-1|.|TRBV6-5|.
CASSAQRMNTEAFF
TGTGCCAGCAGCGCACAGAGAATGAACACTGAAGCTTTCTTT
>TRBJ1-6|.|TRBV9|.
CASSAQQDNSPLHF
TGTGCCAGCAGCGCCCAACAGGATAATTCACCCCTCCACTTT
>TRBJ2-1|TRBD2|TRBV9|once
CASSAGLASEQFF
TGTGCCAGCAGCGCAGGACTAGCTAGTGAGCAGTTCTTC
>TRBJ2-7|.|TRBV9|.
CASSVGDTYEQYF
TGTGCCAGCAGCGTAGGGGACACTTACGAGCAGTACTTC
>TRBJ1-5|.|TRBV10-3|.
CAISDPAGPGPQHF
TGTGCCATCAGCGACCCCGCAGGGCCAGGGCCCCAGCATTTT
>TRBJ1-5|.|TRBV6-5|.
CASGRTARVPPQHF
TGTGCCAGCGGTCGGACAGCGAGAGTTCCGCCCCAGCATTTT
>TRBJ2-5|.|TRBV7-6|.
CASSPRTFQIGETQYF
TGTGCCAGCAGCCCCCGGACTTTCCAGATTGGGGAGACCCAGTACTTC
>TRBJ1-4|.|TRBV9|.
CASSVTEAGEKLFF
TGTGCCAGCAGCGTTACCGAGGCGGGAGAAAAACTGTTTTTT
>TRBJ2-2|.|TRBV9|.
CASSVALRAGNTGELFF
TGTGCCAGCAGCGTAGCCCTTCGTGCGGGGAACACCGGGGAGCTGTTTTTT
>TRBJ2-3|.|TRBV10-1|.
CASSRVAEDTQYF
TGCGCCAGCAGCCGGGTAGCGGAGGATACGCAGTATTTT
>TRBJ2-3|.|TRBV11-3|.
CASSLGRGARSTDTQYF
TGTGCCAGCAGCTTAGGCCGGGGGGCGCGGAGCACAGATACGCAGTATTTT
>TRBJ2-7|TRBD2|TRBV10-2|.
CATRDQAGGTYEQYF
TGCGCCACCAGAGACCAAGCGGGAGGCACCTACGAGCAGTACTTC
>TRBJ2-5|.|TRBV18|.
CASSQLEETQYF
TGTGCCAGCTCACAGCTGGAGGAGACCCAGTACTTC
>TRBJ2-4|TRBD1|TRBV28|.
CASSPLRNRGENIQYF
TGTGCCAGCAGCCCCCTGAGAAACAGGGGAGAAAACATTCAGTACTTC
>TRBJ2-1|.|TRBV20-1|.
CSATNPEEQFF
TGCAGTGCGACTAACCCGGAAGAGCAGTTCTTC
>TRBJ2-1|TRBD2|TRBV5-6|.
CASDIAGAGEQFF
TGTGCCAGCGATATCGCGGGAGCGGGTGAGCAGTTCTTC
>TRBJ1-6|.|TRBV7-8|.
CASSIRTTRSSPLHF
TGTGCCAGCAGCATCCGAACTACACGTAGTTCACCCCTCCACTTT
>TRBJ2-1|TRBD2|TRBV4-1|.
CASSRLAGSYNEQFF
TGCGCCAGCAGCCGACTAGCCGGCTCCTACAATGAGCAGTTCTTC
>TRBJ2-2|TRBD2|TRBV7-3|.
CASSLIAGGETGELFF
TGTGCCAGCAGCTTAATAGCGGGGGGCGAAACCGGGGAGCTGTTTTTT
>TRBJ2-1|TRBD1|TRBV7-3|once
CASSIDGQGKQFF
TGTGCCAGCAGCATTGATGGACAGGGGAAGCAGTTCTTC
>TRBJ2-1|TRBD2|TRBV30|few
CAWSSLILAGGSNEQFF
TGTGCCTGGAGTTCCCTAATCCTAGCGGGAGGATCCAATGAGCAGTTCTTC
>TRBJ1-1|.|TRBV2|.
CASSDSVINTEAFF
TGTGCCAGCAGTGATTCAGTAATAAACACTGAAGCTTTCTTT